This TCR beta chain appears in the sequencing data of a study of blood T cell repertoires in COVID-19 (dated by TCRdb to about 2020). For the study in its entirety: Samples from collaborators originated in the United States, Italy and Spain and spanned both the acute and convalescent phases of COVID-19. Nearly every sample came with metadata listing a de-identified subject ID, COVID-19 status, age in years and sex. Deeply sampled blood TCRbeta repertoires from subjects exposed to, actively infected with, or recovered from COVID-19 were included in the dataset. The repertoires were released in a freely available public database intended as a resource for research on the immune response to SARS-CoV-2. Samples were obtained from the ongoing ImmuneRACE study (first 160 participants) and from about 1,300 subjects provided by 6 global collaborators. The prospective study material was composed of cDNA or gDNA derived from T cells, B-cell-depleted T cells, or PBMCs. Where available, HLA class I and class II types were obtained from metadata supplied by the sample provider rather than from assay-based typing. General study outcomes and caveats: The amount of clinical and demographic metadata varied by source and participant and was provided uncurated.

The germline V end is reduced by 5 bases and the J end by 2 bases; junction bases left unmatched: 11. From the cysteine through the phenylalanine, the CDR3 covers 16 amino acids. The kept DNA is CDR3 alone, 48 bases in frame from the first base. CDR1 MDHEN and CDR2 SYDVKM were looked up in the germline V gene. Points on this clone: There is no known antigen for this receptor. No base quality values were provided; no much bigger clone lies one nucleotide off.

TCRbeta CDR3 regions were amplified from genomic DNA using the immunoSEQ Assay, a bias-controlled multiplex PCR. The published analysis was carried out like this. Nucleated cell counts per sample were estimated from amplification of reference gene primers within the assay. To quantify the absolute abundance of each unique TCRbeta CDR3 rearrangement, sequence reads were collapsed and filtered. For each sample, productive Simpson clonality was calculated by taking the square root of Simpson's diversity index across productive rearrangements. Not all clones reach the TCRdb copy of this immuneACCESS table, which keeps in-frame sequences only. Checked studies attribute under half of the gap to unresolved V genes and leave the rest unexplained. From that table come the V and J calls and clone size; the DNA was used to work out D and trimming. A total of under 350,000 clones appear in this sample, 90% of them only once. The top ten constitute 6% to 7% of the sample.

At one collaborating source in Seattle, patients were enrolled during active infection and were followed longitudinally through the course of disease. Whole blood was collected in K2EDTA tubes by collaborating institutions according to the institutions' own protocols. For TCRbeta analysis, collaborators shipped samples as frozen whole blood, isolated PBMCs, or DNA extracted from either of those sample types. The sample consisted of peripheral blood. The sequence came from a woman aged 25 to 39 with COVID-19, enrolled during active disease. The chain is encoded by TRBV28 joined to TRBJ1-1; 7 central bases correspond to TRBD1. The CDR3 region: CASSRLGGQPNTEAFF. The DNA is TGTGCCAGCAGTCGACTAGGGGGACAGCCCAACACTGAAGCTTTCTTT.